This T cell receptor (beta chain) is drawn from a study of regulatory T cells in long-lasting Graves disease. Across the whole study: It was over 5 years of antithyroid drugs, with positive TSH receptor antibodies, that meant persistent Graves' disease. General study findings and limits: The persistent group shared fewer than 3,500 public clonotypes, more than the 950 to 1,000 shared by new patients.

Noted time point: persistent/refractory GD, antithyroid drugs over 5 years with positive TRAb. Researchers made the TCR library from RNA that was extracted from PBMCs. The patients were enrolled through endocrinology in Xi'an, China. Library construction for TCR beta used iRepertoire HTBI primers and Arm-PCR of CDR3 regions. A single record per CDR3 protein comes from TCRdb applying MiXCR to the multiplex PCR reads. The sample consists of a few hundred thousand distinct CDR3 sequences, 23% of them appearing once. In the case of this clonotype: The target antigen is unknown.

This CDR3 has 16 amino acids. The germline V gene encodes CDR1 WSHSY and CDR2 SAAADI. Trimming pared 2 bases from V and 4 bases from J, leaving 17 bases between. The rearrangement joins TRBV10-2 to TRBJ1-1, with D unclear. The sample consisted of peripheral blood mononuclear cells (PBMCs), taken when the disease was refractory, from a patient treated with antithyroid drugs. The TCR originated in a woman in her forties with Graves disease. The CDR3 region is CASSEASRAYGTEAFF. The CDR3 bases are TGCGCCAGCAGTGAGGCGTCGCGGGCTTACGGCACTGAAGCTTTCTTT.